This TCR beta chain was captured by sequencing in a study of post-analysis software for immune sequencing data (dated by TCRdb to the mid-2010s). At the level of the whole study: Recorded disease courses included relapsing-remitting, secondary progressive and progressive-relapsing multiple sclerosis, with some patients lacking subtype annotation. The patient repertoires were set against approximately 10 previously published healthy control repertoires from donors whose ages ranged from about 6 to 27 years. A subset of samples was prepared in parallel using single-end sample barcoding, then pooled and co-amplified after Illumina adapter ligation. What the authors observed across the whole study: Significantly higher frequencies in patients than in controls were found for five TRBV segments, including TRBV5-6, TRBV5-1 and TRBV20-1. Compared with controls, multiple sclerosis patients had significantly lower normalized Chao1 diversity, a finding suggesting substantial peripheral T-cell clonal expansion. Direct clustering with F measure showed strong co-clustering of samples prepared in the same batch, prompting a batch-effect correction. The control group was slightly older than the multiple sclerosis patient group.

The library came from PCR. Sequencer: Illumina HiSeq 2500. To reduce PCR and sequencing biases, unique molecular identifiers were incorporated into the TCR beta cDNA libraries. Per 1 to 10 million input T cells, some 500,000 cDNA molecules were obtained, such that each molecule approximated one T cell. The patient libraries were prepared and sequenced with the same protocol used for the earlier healthy control dataset. Within a given batch, samples were prepared together, multiplexed and sequenced on the same HiSeq lane. The authors' analysis ran thus. MIGEC handled the raw barcoded reads, throwing out single-read molecular identifier groups before consensus assembly and CDR3 extraction. Clonotype tables were post-analysed with VDJtools, normalizing diversity by down-sampling all datasets to the smallest sample size. Repertoire overlap clustering matched CDR3 amino acid but not nucleotide sequences to correct batch-related cross-sample contamination. TCRdb trimmed public reads at Q25 via fastp, called clones via MiXCR and kept in-frame beta chains. Rows matching on CDR3 protein sequence are summarized as one entry with the most common DNA and genes. The V and J calls come from TCRdb's annotation, not from the publication. Counted in this sample were roughly 620,000 distinct CDR3 sequences; 44% of them appeared once. Of the sample, more than 1.5% is held by the ten largest clones.

A remark on this clonotype: Its antigen target is currently unknown. Qualities for individual bases were not recorded, and no much larger clone is one base off.

To demonstrate the VDJtools post-analysis software, the study profiled TCR beta repertoires from the peripheral blood of about 13 young patients with multiple sclerosis. Multiple sclerosis patients were children and adolescents aged about 6 to 15 years. The CDR3 contains 16 residues, cysteine and phenylalanine counted. Only the CDR3 part of the read is kept: 48 bases, read in frame from the first base. CDR1 and CDR2 are read off the germline V gene (reference sequence) as SEHNR and FQNEAQ. V was cut back by 7 bases and J by 6 bases, leaving a gap of 23 bases between them. In this chain, TRBV7-9 is recombined with TRBJ2-3, with the D call perhaps TRBD1 or TRBD2, each one matching 6 bases. Sequencing input: blood. The receptor's source is a girl aged 10-17 years with multiple sclerosis. The CDR3 region has the sequence CASIPSRGPLVDTQYF. DNA sequence: TGTGCCAGCATTCCCTCCCGGGGGCCCCTGGTGGATACGCAGTATTTT.